This T cell receptor (beta chain) stems from a study of blood T cells in healthy people across ages. The wider study: Through template switching, about one barcoded beta molecule was captured per two T cells, as measured in model experiments.

Peripheral blood, ten milliliters per donor, was collected. Germline CDR1 is SGHAT and CDR2 is FQNNGV. The CDR3 is made up of 16 amino acids. V lost 5 bases to trimming and J lost 8 bases, with 22 bases between them. PCR was performed a second time for roughly 7 to 12 cycles using a sample-barcoded 5' primer and a J-beta primer mix. At least 3 million CDR3-containing paired-end reads were obtained per sample. TCRdb reprocessed the 5' RACE reads via MiXCR and lists one record per CDR3 protein. The sample yields almost 800,000 distinct CDR3 sequences, nearly 60% seen once. Study observations and caveats: Using unsorted PBMCs precluded a conclusive naive versus antigen-experienced comparison.

As for this clonotype: The antigen remains unidentified.

The TCR comes from a man aged 25 to 45 in good health. The J gene is TRBJ2-1, the V gene TRBV11-2; TRBD1 might be the D (7 bases). Material for sequencing was blood. The CDR3 loop reads CASSPRPGTGDYEQFF. In DNA form, the CDR3 reads TGTGCCAGCAGCCCCCGCCCAGGCACAGGGGACTATGAGCAGTTCTTC. Based on the CDR3 plus reference TRBV11-2 and TRBJ2-1, the full variable domain is EAGVAQSPRYKIIEKRQSVAFWCNPISGHATLYWYQQILGQGPKLLIQFQNNGVVDDSQLPKDRFSAERLKGVDSTLKIQPAKLEDSAVYLCASSPRPGTGDYEQFFGPGTRLTVL.